The clone carrying this TCR beta chain was detected many times. Its antigen is as yet unknown. Trimming removed 6 bases from V and 1 base from J, with 15 bases in between. CDR1 MDHEN and CDR2 SYDVKM come from the germline V gene. This CDR3 has 15 amino acids. TCRdb reanalysed the reads using MiXCR and keeps one entry per CDR3 protein. The table shows 650,000 to 900,000 distinct CDR3 sequences, with approximately 32% occurring only once. These data come from a study of T cell repertoires in cytomegalovirus infection. The starting material was cultured CD8+ T cells from PBMCs, obtained from culture after CMV antigen stimulation. The sequence derives from a human donor in good health (CMV status not recorded). Some clones in this sample may be carry-over from other donors' samples. This chain joins TRBV28 and TRBJ1-1; D not certain. The chain's CDR3 is CASRWDSSGNTEAFF. CDR3 DNA: TGTGCCAGCAGGTGGGATAGCTCGGGGAACACTGAAGCTTTCTTT.